This T cell receptor beta chain was captured in a study of cytomegalovirus exposure and HLA in healthy donors. Study-wide background: Earlier, almost 120 million unique TCR beta sequences were recovered from some 200 million T cells by an analysis.

Trimming pared 5 bases from V and 1 base from J, leaving 12 bases between. This CDR3 has 15 residues. Germline CDR1 SNHLY, CDR2 FYNNEI. The primer mix had 60 Vbeta and 13 Jbeta primers. In the source study's methods: Later, an analysis found about 80 million unique TCR beta chains, and roughly 10 million of these were shared. Profiled with immunoSEQ multiplex PCR; TCRdb holds only in-frame clones, not every one. The V and J calls and the clone size are those of that table, but D and trimming were determined from the DNA. Counted here are some 150,000 clones, over 8% occurring once; the ten biggest clones make up approximately 2%. A single count supports this clone. Its target is unknown. Study-wide results and limits: Among the sequence variants, a highly shared cluster was likely an artifact of sequencing.

The clonotype was recovered from a male donor in good health and CMV-seronegative. The chain uses TRBV2 and TRBJ2-4; TRBD1 is a possible D gene (7 bases). Material: PBMCs. The CDR3: CASSPPGGAKNIQYF. CDR3 coding DNA: TGTGCCAGCAGTCCCCCAGGGGGGGCCAAAAACATTCAGTACTTC. Complete variable domain (other parts from reference TRBV2 and TRBJ2-4): EPEVTQTPSHQVTQMGQEVILRCVPISNHLYFYWYRQILGQKVEFLVSFYNNEISEKSEIFDDQFSVERPDGSNFTLKIRSTKLEDSAMYFCASSPPGGAKNIQYFGAGTRLSVL.